A single T cell receptor (beta chain) is shown here with its context. The data stem from a study of blood T cell repertoires in COVID-19. Sequenced by immunoSEQ multiplex PCR; TCRdb stores in-frame clones only, minus some. The data hold about 330,000 clones, with approximately 84% observed a single time. Germline CDR1 SGDLS, CDR2 YYNGEE. There are 16 residues in the CDR3. V lost 0 bases to trimming and J lost 4 bases; unmatched junction nucleotides: 6. Source material: PBMCs or T cells enriched from blood (not recorded which). The rearrangement joins TRBV9 to TRBJ2-3, with 9 bases identical to TRBD1. This clonotype originated in a woman aged 18-29 years who had recovered from COVID-19. The chain's CDR3 is CASSVVGQGSADTQYF. CDR3 nucleotides: TGTGCCAGCAGCGTAGTAGGACAGGGGAGTGCAGATACGCAGTATTTT.